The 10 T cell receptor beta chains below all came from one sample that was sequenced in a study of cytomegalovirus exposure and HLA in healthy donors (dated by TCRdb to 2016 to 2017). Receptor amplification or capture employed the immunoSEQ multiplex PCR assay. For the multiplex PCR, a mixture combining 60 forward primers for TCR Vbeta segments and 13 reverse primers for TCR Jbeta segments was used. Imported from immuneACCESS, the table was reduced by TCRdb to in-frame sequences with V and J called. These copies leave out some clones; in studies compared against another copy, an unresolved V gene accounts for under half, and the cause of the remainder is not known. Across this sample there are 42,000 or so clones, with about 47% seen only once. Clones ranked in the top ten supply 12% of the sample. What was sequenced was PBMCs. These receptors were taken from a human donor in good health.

DNA of the CDR3: TGTGCCAGCTCACCTCAGGGGATGGGCGCTCAGCCCCAGCATTTT. Its translation: CASSPQGMGAQPQHF. This chain links TRBV18 with TRBJ1-5; maybe TRBD1 (6 bases). The CDR3 extends over 15 amino acids. Germline-derived CDR1 and CDR2 are KGHSH and LQKENI. Trimming removed 3 bases at V and 6 bases at J, with 15 bases between.

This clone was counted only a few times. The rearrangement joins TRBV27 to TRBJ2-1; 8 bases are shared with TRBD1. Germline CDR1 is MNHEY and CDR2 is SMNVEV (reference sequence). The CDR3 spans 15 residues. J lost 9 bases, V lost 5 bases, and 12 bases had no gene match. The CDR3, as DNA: TGTGCCAGCAGTGTCCGGGACAGGTTGGAGACTGAGCAGTTCTTC. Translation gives CASSVRDRLETEQFF.

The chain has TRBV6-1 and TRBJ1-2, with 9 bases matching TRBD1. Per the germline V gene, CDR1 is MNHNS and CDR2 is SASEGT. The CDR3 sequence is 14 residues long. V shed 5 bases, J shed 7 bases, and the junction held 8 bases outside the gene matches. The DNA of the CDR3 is TGTGCCAGCAGTCAGACAGGGGGAAGGGGTGGCTACACCTTC. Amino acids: CASSQTGGRGGYTF.

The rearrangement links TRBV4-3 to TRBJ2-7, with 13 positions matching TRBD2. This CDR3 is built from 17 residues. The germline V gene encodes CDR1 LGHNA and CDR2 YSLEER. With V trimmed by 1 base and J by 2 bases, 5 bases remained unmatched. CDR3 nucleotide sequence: TGCGCCAGCAGCCAAGCTTTCGGGACTAGCGGGGCCTACGAGCAGTACTTC. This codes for CASSQAFGTSGAYEQYF.

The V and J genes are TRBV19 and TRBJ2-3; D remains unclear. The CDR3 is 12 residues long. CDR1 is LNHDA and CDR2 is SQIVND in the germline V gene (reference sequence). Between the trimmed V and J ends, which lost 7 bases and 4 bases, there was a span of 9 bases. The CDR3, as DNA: TGTGCCAGTACCTATAATGCAGATACGCAGTATTTT. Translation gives CASTYNADTQYF.

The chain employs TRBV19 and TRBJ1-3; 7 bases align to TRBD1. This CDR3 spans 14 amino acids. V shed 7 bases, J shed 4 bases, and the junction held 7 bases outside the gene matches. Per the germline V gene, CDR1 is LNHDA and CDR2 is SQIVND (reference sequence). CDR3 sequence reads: CASTPTGKGNTIYF. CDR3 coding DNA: TGTGCCAGTACACCGACAGGGAAGGGAAACACCATATATTTT.

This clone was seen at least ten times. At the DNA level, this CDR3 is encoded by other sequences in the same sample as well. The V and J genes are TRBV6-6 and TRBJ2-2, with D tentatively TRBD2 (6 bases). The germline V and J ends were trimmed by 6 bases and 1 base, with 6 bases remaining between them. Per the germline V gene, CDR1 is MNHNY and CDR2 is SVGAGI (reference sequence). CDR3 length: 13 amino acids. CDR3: CASRRENTGELFF. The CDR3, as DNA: TGTGCCAGCAGGCGGGAGAACACCGGGGAGCTGTTTTTT.

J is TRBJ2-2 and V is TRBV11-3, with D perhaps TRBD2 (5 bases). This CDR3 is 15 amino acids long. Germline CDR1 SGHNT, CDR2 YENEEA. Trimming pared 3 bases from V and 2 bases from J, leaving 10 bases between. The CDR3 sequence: CASSLTGFNTGELFF. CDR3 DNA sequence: TGTGCCAGCAGCTTGACGGGATTTAACACCGGGGAGCTGTTTTTT.

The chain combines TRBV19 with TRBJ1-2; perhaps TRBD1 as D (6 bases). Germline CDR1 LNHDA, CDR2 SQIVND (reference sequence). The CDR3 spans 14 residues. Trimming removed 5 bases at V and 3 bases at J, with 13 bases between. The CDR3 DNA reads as TGTGCCAGTAGTTCGTGGGACACCCACTATGGCTACACCTTC. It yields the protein CASSSWDTHYGYTF.

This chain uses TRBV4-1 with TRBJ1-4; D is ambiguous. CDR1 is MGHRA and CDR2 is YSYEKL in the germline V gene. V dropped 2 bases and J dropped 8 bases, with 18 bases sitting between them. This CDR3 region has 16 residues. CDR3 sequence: CASSQQWPTRGEKLFF. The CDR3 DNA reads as TGCGCCAGCAGCCAACAATGGCCCACTCGGGGAGAAAAACTGTTTTTT.